One sample yielded the 8 T cell receptor beta chains listed below, sequenced in a study of T cells in Graves' hyperthyroidism and ophthalmopathy. RNA transcripts were the template for amplifying TCR beta CDR3 regions. The HTBI primer set drove a first-round RT-PCR of the TCR CDR3. TCRdb ran MiXCR on the multiplex PCR reads and lists one entry per CDR3 protein. The sample gives hundreds of thousands of distinct CDR3 sequences, around 13% of which show up once; under 30% is in the top ten. The specimen sequenced was blood. These receptors originate from a woman in her 30s with Graves' hyperthyroidism.

This clonotype occurred a few times. The V call is TRBV5-6, the J call TRBJ2-1; a possible D gene is TRBD1 (5 bases). Trimming removed 0 bases at V and 7 bases at J, with 17 bases between. The CDR3 has 16 residues. Germline-derived CDR1 and CDR2 are SGHDT and YYEEEE. The CDR3 protein is CASSLVTAESHNEQFF. CDR3 nucleotide sequence: TGTGCCAGCAGCTTGGTGACAGCCGAGAGCCATAATGAGCAGTTCTTC.

The V call is TRBV7-2, the J call TRBJ2-3, with D possibly TRBD2 on 7 matching bases. The CDR3 has 16 residues. Trimming removed 5 bases at V and 4 bases at J, with 19 bases between. CDR1 is SGHTA and CDR2 is FQGNSA in the germline V gene. CDR3: CASSAGGGSGADTQYF. DNA for the CDR3: TGTGCCAGCAGCGCGGGCGGGGGCTCCGGGGCAGATACGCAGTATTTT.

This clonotype was recorded at least ten times. The V call is TRBV7-8, the J call TRBJ1-1; D remains unclear. The CDR3 totals 13 residues. Germline V gene data show CDR1 as SGHVS and CDR2 as FQNEAQ. Trimming removed 7 bases at V and 3 bases at J, with 12 bases between. The CDR3 sequence is CASTLTRDTEAFF. The DNA for the CDR3 is TGTGCCAGCACCCTCACAAGGGACACTGAAGCTTTCTTT.

This clonotype was observed a few times. The rearrangement links TRBV27 to TRBJ2-7; D is perhaps TRBD1 (6 bases). The CDR3 runs to 14 residues. In germline, CDR1 is MNHEY, CDR2 SMNVEV (reference sequence). The germline V and J ends were trimmed by 8 bases and 6 bases, with 20 bases remaining between them. CDR3 region: CASGPTGSPLEQYF. CDR3 coding DNA: TGTGCCAGCGGGCCAACAGGGTCGCCCCTCGAGCAGTACTTC.

This clonotype has ten or more counts. The V gene is TRBV28, the J gene TRBJ1-5; D not resolved. V gave up 7 bases and J gave up 4 bases, with 11 bases separating them. The germline CDR1 and CDR2 sequences are MDHEN and SYDVKM. The CDR3 extends over 13 amino acids. CDR3 coding DNA: TGTGCCAGCACACCGGCCGGGAATCAGCCCCAGCATTTT. Its translation is CASTPAGNQPQHF.

This chain joins TRBV7-9 and TRBJ2-2, with 9 bases matching TRBD1. After removal of 3 bases from V and 7 bases from J, the junction contained 6 bases not matched to a gene. CDR3 length: 15 amino acids. Germline lookup yields CDR1 SEHNR and CDR2 FQNEAQ (reference sequence). The CDR3 loop is CASSLRTGDIGELFF. For the CDR3, the DNA is TGTGCCAGCAGCTTGCGGACAGGGGATATCGGGGAGCTGTTTTTT.

The chain has TRBV6-1 and TRBJ2-7, with TRBD2 as a possible D gene (6 bases). Trimming shortened V by 6 bases and J by 3 bases, and 12 bases separated the two germline ends. The CDR3 has 13 residues. Germline V gene data show CDR1 as MNHNS and CDR2 as SASEGT. The chain's CDR3 is CASRTAGSYEQYF. CDR3 sequence (DNA): TGTGCCAGCAGGACGGCGGGGAGCTACGAGCAGTACTTC.

This clonotype is a singleton in its sample. The rearrangement links TRBV20-1 to TRBJ2-3; 11 nucleotides match TRBD2. This CDR3 has 15 amino acids. Germline assignment: CDR1 DFQATT and CDR2 SNEGSKA (reference sequence). V lost 0 bases and J lost 5; bases outside the gene matches: 4. The CDR3 sequence: CSARDLAGGGDTQYF. The CDR3 region has the DNA TGCAGTGCTAGAGATCTAGCGGGAGGAGGAGATACGCAGTATTTT.